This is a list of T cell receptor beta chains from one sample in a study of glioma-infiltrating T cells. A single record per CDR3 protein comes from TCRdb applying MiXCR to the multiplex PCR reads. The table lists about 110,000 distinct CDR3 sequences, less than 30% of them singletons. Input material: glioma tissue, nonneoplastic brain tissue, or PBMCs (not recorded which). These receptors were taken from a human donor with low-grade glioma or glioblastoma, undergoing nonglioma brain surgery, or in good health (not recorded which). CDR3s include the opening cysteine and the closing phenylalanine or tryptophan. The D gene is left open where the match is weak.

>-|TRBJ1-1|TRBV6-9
CACSFRPNTEAVF
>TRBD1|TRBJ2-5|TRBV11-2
CASSFGQGAPTETQYF
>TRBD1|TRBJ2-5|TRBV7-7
CASSLDTGESETQYF
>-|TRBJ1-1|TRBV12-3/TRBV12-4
CASIFGYTEAFF
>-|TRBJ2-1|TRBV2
CASSDGYNEQFF
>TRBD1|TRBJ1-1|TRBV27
CASSLGQGSRPSPEASF
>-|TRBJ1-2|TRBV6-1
CASSSPDMIYGYTF
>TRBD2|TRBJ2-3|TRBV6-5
CASSYRGTGTSGRAQYF
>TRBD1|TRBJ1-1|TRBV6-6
CASSDRGRGEAYF
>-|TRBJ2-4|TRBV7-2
CASSFVAGQGKNIQYF
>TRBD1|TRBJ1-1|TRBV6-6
CASNSQTGGGGTVSFF
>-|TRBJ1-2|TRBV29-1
CSVRGRDYGYTF
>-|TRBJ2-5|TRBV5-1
CASSPAGSQETQYF
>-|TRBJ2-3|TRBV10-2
CASRGERRRTDTQYF
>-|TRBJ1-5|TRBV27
CASSLRGWNQPQHF
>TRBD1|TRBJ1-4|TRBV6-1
CASSKTRTGAEKLFF
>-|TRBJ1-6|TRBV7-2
CASSGEGFYNSPLHF
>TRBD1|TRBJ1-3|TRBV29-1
CSVEETAQTGGPLNTIYF
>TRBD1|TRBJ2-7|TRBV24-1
CATARDSTYEQYF
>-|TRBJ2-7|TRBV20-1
CSARDGGRNSYEQYF
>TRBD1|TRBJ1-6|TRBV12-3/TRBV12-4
CASRTQGRRSPLHF
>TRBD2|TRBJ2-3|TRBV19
CASSTTSGGRDTQYF
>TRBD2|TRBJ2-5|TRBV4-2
CASSPGTSQETQYF
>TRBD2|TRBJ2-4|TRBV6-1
CAISPGGGNIQYF
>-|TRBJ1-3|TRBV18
CASSPQGTGNTIYF
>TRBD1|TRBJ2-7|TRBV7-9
CASSLFGTGGSYEQYF
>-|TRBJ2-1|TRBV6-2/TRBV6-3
CASSYSGDEQFF
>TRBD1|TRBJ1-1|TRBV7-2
CASSLVRQGGGNTEAFF
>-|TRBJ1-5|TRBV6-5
CASSYSVFRPAKDQPQHF
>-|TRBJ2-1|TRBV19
CASSTTGMTEQFF
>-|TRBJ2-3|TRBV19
CASNEGRAGTDTQYF
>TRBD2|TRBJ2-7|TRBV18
CASSLSRGGDPYEQYF
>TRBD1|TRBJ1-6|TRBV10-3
CAIRQGDNSPLHF
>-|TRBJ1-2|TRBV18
CASSPEHRAGDGYTF
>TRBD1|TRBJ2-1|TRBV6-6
CASSYTGDRANEQFF
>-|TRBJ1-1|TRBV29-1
CSVGAKNTEAFF
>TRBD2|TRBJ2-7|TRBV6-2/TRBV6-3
CASRLAGEYEQYF
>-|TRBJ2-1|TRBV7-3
CASSFLGSQYNEQFF
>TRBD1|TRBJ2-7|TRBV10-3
CAIRGTGVVEQYF
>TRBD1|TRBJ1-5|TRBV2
CASMDRSNQPQHF
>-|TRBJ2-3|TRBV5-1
CASSLAGISPDTQYF